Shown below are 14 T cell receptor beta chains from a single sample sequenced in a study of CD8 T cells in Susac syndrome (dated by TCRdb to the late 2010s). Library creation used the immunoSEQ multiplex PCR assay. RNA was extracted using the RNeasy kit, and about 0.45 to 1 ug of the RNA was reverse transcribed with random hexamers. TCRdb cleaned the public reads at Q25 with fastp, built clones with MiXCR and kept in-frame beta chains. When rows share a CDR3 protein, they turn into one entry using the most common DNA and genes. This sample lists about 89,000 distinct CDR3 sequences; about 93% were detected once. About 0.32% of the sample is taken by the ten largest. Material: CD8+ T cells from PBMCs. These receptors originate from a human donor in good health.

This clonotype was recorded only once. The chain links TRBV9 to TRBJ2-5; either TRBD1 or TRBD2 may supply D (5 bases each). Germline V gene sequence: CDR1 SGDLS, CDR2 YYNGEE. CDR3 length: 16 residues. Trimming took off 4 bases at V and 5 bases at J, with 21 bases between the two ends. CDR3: CASSNARDLAGETQYF. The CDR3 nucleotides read TGTGCCAGCAGCAATGCCCGGGACCTCGCGGGCGAGACCCAGTACTTC. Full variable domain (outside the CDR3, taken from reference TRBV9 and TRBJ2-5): DSGVTQTPKHLITATGQRVTLRCSPRSGDLSVYWYQQSLDQGLQFLIQYYNGEERAKGNILERFSAQQFPDLHSELNLSSLELGDSALYFCASSNARDLAGETQYFGPGTRLLVL.

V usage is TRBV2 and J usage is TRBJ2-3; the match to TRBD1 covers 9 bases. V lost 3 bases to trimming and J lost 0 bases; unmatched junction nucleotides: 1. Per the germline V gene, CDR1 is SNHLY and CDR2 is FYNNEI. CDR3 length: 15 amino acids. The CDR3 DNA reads TGTGCCAGCAGTGAGGGGACAGGGAGCACAGATACGCAGTATTTT. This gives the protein CASSEGTGSTDTQYF.

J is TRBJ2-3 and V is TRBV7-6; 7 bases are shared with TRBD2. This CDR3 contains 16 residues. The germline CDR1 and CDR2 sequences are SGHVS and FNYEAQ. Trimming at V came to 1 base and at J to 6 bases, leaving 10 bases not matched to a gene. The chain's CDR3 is CASSLEGAGTLDTQYF. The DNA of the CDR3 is TGTGCCAGCAGCTTAGAGGGAGCGGGGACTTTGGATACGCAGTATTTT.

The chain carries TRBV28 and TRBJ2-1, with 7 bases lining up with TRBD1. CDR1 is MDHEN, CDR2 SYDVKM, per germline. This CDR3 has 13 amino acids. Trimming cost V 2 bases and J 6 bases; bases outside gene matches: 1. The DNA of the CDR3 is TGTGCCAGCAGTTTAAGGGACAGCAATGAGCAGTTCTTC. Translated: CASSLRDSNEQFF.

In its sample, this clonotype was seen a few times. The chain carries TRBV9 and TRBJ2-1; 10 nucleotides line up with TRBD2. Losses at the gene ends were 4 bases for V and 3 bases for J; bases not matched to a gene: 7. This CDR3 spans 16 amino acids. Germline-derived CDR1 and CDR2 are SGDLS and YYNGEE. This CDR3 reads CASSPRASGGYNEQFF. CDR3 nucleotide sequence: TGTGCCAGCAGCCCCAGGGCTAGCGGGGGCTACAATGAGCAGTTCTTC.

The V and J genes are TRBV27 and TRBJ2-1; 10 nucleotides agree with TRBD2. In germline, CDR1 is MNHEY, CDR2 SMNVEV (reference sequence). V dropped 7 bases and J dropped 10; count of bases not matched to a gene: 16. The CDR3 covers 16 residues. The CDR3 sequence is CASNPLQDQRGGEQFF. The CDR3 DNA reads TGTGCCAGCAACCCACTCCAGGATCAGCGGGGGGGCGAGCAGTTCTTC.

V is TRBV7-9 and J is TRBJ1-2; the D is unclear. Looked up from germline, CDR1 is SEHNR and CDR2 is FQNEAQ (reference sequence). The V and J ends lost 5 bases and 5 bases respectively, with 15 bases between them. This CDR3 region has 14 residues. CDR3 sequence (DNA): TGTGCCAGCAGCCCAGATCCCGACCGGTATGGCTACACCTTC. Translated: CASSPDPDRYGYTF. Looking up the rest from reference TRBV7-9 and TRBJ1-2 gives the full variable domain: DTGVSQNPRHKITKRGQNVTFRCDPISEHNRLYWYRQTLGQGPEFLTYFQNEAQLEKSRLLSDRFSAERPKGSFSTLEIQRTEQGDSAMYLCASSPDPDRYGYTFGSGTRLTVV.

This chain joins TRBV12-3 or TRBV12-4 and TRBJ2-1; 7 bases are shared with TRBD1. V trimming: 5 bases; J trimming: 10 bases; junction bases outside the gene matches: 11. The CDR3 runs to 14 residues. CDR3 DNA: TGTGCCAGCAGTGCCGGGACAGTTATGGGGGAGCAGTTCTTC. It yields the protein CASSAGTVMGEQFF.

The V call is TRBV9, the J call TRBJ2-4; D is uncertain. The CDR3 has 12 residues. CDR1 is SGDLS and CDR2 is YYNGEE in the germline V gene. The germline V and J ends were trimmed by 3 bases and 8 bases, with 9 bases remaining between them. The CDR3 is CASSADEDIQYF. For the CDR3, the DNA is TGTGCCAGCAGCGCGGACGAGGACATTCAGTACTTC.

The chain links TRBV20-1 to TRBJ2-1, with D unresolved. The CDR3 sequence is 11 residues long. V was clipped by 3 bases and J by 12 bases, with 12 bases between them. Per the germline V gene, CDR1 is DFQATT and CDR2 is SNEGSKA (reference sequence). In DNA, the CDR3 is TGCAGTGCTAGTCCCCAGGTTCTGCAGTTCTTC. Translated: CSASPQVLQFF.

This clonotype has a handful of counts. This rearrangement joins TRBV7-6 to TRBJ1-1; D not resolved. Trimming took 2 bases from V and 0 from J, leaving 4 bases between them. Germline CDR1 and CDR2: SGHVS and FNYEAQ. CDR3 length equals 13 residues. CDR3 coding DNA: TGTGCCAGCAGCTTACGGATGAACACTGAAGCTTTCTTT. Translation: CASSLRMNTEAFF. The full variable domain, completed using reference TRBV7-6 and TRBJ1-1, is GAGVSQSPRYKVTKRGQDVALRCDPISGHVSLYWYRQALGQGPEFLTYFNYEAQQDKSGLPNDRFSAERPEGSISTLTIQRTEQRDSAMYRCASSLRMNTEAFFGQGTRLTVV.

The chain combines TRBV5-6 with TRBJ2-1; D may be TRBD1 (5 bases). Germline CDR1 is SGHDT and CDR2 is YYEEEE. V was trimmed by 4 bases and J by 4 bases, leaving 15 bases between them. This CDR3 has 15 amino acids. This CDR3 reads CASSAPGSRYNEQFF. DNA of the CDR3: TGTGCCAGCAGCGCCCCAGGGTCCAGGTACAATGAGCAGTTCTTC.

The CDR3 DNA reads as TGTGCCAGCAGCTTAGGAGGGGAGTGGCGCTACACCTTC. It codes for CASSLGGEWRYTF. This chain connects TRBV13 to TRBJ1-2, with D possibly being TRBD1 (5 bases). V lost 0 bases and J 9 bases, leaving 11 bases between the germline ends. Looked up from germline, CDR1 is PRHDT and CDR2 is FYEKMQ (reference sequence). The CDR3 is made up of 13 amino acids.

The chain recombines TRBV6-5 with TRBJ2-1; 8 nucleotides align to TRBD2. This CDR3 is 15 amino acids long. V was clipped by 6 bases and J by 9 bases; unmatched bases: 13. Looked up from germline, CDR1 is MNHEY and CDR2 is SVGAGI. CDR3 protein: CASSIATGGLSEQFF. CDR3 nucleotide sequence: TGTGCCAGCAGCATTGCGACGGGGGGGCTTAGTGAGCAGTTCTTC.